This T cell receptor (beta chain) was sequenced during a study of monozygotic twins with inflammatory bowel disease. Overall study results and limits: On the inverse Simpson index, IBD patients scored lower for TCRbeta diversity than healthy co-twins. Fewer shared clonotypes with others were found in IBD patients than in healthy twins, especially with disease activity. Heterogeneous immunosuppressive treatment regimens may have introduced variability into patient repertoires.

Details on this clonotype: What it recognizes is unknown.

Each donor gave about 2.5 ml of peripheral blood. TCRdb reprocessed the 5' RACE reads; each CDR3 protein has one entry and no DNA is given. The table for this sample gives about 43,000 distinct CDR3 sequences. Germline V CDR1 and CDR2: MNHEY, SMNVEV (reference sequence). This CDR3 spans 15 amino acids. The sequencing input was blood. The V gene is TRBV27, the J gene TRBJ2-1; TCRdb lists TRBD2, though no DNA is available to test this call. The receptor was isolated from a human donor with ulcerative colitis or Crohn's disease, or a healthy co-twin of an affected twin (not recorded which). The CDR3 protein is CASKSGLGSYNEQFF.